The T cell receptor (beta chain) under discussion was sequenced for a study of blood T cell repertoires in COVID-19. In the study overall: There were acute and convalescent COVID-19 samples, and they came from the United States, Italy and Spain. Sources were T cells, B-cell-depleted T cells, or PBMCs; the material itself was cDNA or gDNA.

Libraries were prepared by immunoSEQ multiplex PCR; TCRdb keeps only in-frame clonotypes and omits some of them. The data hold roughly 330,000 clones, with more than 75% observed a single time. The sequence derives from a woman in her forties or fifties with acute or convalescent COVID-19. The sequencing input was peripheral blood.

In nucleotides, the CDR3 is TGTGCCAGCTCATCAAGACAAGCAGCAACTAATGAAAAACTGTTTTTT. This encodes CASSSRQAATNEKLFF. The V and J genes are TRBV18 and TRBJ1-4; D gene uncertain. V was clipped by 5 bases and J by 0 bases, with 13 bases between them. From germline, CDR1 is KGHSH and CDR2 LQKENI. The CDR3 extends over 16 amino acids.